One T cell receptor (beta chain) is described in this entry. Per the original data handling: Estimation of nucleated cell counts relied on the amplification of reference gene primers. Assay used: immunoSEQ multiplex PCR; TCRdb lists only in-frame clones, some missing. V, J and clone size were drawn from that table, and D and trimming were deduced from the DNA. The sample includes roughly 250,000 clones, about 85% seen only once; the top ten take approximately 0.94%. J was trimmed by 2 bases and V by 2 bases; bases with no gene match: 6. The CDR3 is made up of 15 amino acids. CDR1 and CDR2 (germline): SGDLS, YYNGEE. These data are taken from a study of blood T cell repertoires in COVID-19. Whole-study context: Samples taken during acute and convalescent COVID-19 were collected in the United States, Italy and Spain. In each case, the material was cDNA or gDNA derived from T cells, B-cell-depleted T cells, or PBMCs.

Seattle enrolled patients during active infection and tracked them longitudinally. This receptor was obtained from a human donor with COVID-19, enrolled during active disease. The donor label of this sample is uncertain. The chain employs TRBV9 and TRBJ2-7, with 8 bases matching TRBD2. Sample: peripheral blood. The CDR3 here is CASSVSSGSTYEQYF. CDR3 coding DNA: TGTGCCAGCAGCGTTTCAAGCGGGAGTACCTACGAGCAGTACTTC.